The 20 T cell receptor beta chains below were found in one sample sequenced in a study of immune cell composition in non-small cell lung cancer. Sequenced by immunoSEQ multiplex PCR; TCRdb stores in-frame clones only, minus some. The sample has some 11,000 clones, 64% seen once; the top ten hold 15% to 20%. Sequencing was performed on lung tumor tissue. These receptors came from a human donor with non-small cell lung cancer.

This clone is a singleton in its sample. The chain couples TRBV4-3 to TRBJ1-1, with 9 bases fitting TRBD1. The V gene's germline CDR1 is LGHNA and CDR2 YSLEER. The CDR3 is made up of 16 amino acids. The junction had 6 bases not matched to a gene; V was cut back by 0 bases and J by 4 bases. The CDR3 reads CASSQEIGTGLTEAFF. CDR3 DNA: TGCGCCAGCAGCCAAGAAATAGGGACAGGGCTCACTGAAGCTTTCTTT.

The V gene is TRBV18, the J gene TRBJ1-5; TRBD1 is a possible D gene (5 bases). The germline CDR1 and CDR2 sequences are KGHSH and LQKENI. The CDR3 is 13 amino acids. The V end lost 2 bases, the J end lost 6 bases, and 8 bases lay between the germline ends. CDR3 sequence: CASSPDRSQPQHF. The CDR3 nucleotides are TGTGCCAGCTCACCAGACAGAAGTCAGCCCCAGCATTTT.

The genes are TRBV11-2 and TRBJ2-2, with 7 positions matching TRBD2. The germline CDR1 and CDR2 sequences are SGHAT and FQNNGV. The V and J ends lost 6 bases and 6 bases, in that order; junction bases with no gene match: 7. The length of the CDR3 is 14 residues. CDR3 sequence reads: CASRPGLKSGELFF. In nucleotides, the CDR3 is TGTGCCAGCAGACCGGGACTAAAGTCCGGGGAGCTGTTTTTT. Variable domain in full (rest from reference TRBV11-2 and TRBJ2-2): EAGVAQSPRYKIIEKRQSVAFWCNPISGHATLYWYQQILGQGPKLLIQFQNNGVVDDSQLPKDRFSAERLKGVDSTLKIQPAKLEDSAVYLCASRPGLKSGELFFGEGSRLTVL.

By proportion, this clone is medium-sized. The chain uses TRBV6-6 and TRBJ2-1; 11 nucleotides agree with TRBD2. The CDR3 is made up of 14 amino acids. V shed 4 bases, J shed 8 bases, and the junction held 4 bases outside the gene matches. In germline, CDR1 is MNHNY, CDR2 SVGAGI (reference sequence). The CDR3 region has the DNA TGTGCCAGCAGTTTAGCGGGAGGGTCGGATGAGCAGTTCTTC. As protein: CASSLAGGSDEQFF.

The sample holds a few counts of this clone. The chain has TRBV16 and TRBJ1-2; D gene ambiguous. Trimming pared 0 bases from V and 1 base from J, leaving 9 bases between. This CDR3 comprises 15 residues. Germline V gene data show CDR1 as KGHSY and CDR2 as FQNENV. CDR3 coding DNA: TGTGCCAGCAGCCAATCGGCGGGAGTTAACTATGGCTACACCTTC. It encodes CASSQSAGVNYGYTF.

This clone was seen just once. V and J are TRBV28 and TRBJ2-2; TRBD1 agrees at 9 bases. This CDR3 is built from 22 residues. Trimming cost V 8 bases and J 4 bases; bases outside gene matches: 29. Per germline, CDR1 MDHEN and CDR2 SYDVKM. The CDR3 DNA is TGTGCCAGCTTTAACCTCCGTACAGGGGGCGCTCCCAGCCACTGCCTCACCGGGGAGCTGTTTTTT. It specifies CASFNLRTGGAPSHCLTGELFF.

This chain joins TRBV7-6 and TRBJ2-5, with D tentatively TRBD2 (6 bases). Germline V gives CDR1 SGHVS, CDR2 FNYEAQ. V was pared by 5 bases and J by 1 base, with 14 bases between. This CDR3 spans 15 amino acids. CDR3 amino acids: CASSTLAAFQETQYF. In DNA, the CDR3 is TGTGCCAGCAGCACCTTAGCGGCCTTCCAAGAGACCCAGTACTTC.

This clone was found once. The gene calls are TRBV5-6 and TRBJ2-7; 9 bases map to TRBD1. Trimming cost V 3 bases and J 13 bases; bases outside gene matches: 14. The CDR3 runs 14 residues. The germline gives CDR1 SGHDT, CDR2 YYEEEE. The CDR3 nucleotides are TGTGCCAGCAGCTCCCGGGACAGGGCCTTTGGGGAATACTTC. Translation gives CASSSRDRAFGEYF.

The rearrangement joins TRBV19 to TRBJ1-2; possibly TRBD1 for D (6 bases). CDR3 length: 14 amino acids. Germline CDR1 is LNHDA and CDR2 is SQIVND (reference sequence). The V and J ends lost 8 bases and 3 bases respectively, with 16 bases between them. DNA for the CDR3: TGTGCCAGTGCCCGGGCAGGGGAATACTATGGCTACACCTTC. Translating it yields CASARAGEYYGYTF.

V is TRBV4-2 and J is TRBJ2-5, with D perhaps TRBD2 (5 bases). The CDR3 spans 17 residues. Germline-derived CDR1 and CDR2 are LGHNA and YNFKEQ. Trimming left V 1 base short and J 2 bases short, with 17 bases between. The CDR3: CASSQVTISGDQETQYF. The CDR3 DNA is TGTGCCAGCAGCCAAGTGACTATCTCCGGGGATCAAGAGACCCAGTACTTC.

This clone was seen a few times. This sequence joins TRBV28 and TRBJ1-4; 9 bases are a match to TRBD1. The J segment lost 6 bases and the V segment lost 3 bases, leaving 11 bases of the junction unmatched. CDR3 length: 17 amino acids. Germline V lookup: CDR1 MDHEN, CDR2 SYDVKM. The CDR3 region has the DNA TGTGCCAGCAGTTTTGTCGGCGTCCGGGACAGGGATGAAAAACTGTTTTTT. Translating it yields CASSFVGVRDRDEKLFF.

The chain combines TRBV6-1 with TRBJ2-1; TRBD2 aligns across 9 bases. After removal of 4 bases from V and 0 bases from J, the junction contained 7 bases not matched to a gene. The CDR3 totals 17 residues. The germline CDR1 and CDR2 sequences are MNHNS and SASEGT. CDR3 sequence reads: CASSAIVAGVSYNEQFF. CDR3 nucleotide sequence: TGTGCCAGCAGTGCCATCGTAGCGGGAGTCTCCTACAATGAGCAGTTCTTC.

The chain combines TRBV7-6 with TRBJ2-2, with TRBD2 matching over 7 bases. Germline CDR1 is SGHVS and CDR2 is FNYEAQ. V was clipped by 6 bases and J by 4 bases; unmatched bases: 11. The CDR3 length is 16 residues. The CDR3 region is CASRLKGGVGTGELFF. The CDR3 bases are TGTGCCAGCAGGCTCAAGGGAGGGGTCGGCACCGGGGAGCTGTTTTTT.

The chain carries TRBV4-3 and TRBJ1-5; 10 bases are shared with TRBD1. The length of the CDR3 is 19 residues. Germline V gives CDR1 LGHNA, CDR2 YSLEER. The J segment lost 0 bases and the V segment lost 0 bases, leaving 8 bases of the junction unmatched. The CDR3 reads CASSQEVGTGDYSNQPQHF. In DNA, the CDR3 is TGCGCCAGCAGCCAAGAGGTCGGGACAGGGGACTATAGCAATCAGCCCCAGCATTTT.

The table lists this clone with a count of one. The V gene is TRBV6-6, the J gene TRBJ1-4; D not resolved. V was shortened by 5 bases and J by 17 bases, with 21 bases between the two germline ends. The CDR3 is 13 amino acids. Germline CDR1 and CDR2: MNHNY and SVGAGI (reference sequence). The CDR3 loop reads CASSPFVDDLHFF. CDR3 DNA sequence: TGTGCCAGCAGTCCATTCGTAGATGACTTGCATTTTTTT.

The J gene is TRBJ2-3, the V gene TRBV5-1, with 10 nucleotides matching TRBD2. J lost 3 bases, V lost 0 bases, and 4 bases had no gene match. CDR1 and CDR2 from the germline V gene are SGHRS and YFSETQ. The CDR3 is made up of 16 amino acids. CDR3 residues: CASSLALAGVTDTQYF. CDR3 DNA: TGCGCCAGCAGCTTGGCCCTAGCGGGGGTTACAGATACGCAGTATTTT.

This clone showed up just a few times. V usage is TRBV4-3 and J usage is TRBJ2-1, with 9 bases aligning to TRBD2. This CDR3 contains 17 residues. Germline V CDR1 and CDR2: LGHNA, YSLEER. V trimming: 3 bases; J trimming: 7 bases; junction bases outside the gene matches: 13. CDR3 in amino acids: CASSQGRGGRAINEQFF. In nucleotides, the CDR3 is TGCGCCAGCAGCCAGGGTAGGGGCGGGAGGGCCATTAATGAGCAGTTCTTC.

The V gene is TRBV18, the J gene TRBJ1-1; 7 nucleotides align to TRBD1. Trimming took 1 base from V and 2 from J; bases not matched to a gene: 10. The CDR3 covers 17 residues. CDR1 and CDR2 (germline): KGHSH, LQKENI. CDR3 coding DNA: TGTGCCAGCTCACCACGCCGGGTTGGGACAGTCAACACTGAAGCTTTCTTT. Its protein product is CASSPRRVGTVNTEAFF.

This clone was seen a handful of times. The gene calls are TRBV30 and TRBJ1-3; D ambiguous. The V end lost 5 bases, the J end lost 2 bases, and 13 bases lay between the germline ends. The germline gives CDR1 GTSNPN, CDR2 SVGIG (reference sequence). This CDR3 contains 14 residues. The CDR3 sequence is CAWGPGIAGNTIYF. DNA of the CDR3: TGTGCCTGGGGGCCGGGGATTGCTGGAAACACCATATATTTT.

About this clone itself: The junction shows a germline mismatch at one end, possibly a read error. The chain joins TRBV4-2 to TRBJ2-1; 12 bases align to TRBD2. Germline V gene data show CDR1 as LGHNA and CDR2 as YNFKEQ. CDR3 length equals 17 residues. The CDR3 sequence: CASRQELAGGEYNEQFF. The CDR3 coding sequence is TGTGCCAGCAGACAAGAACTAGCGGGAGGCGAGTACAATGAGCAGTTCTTC.